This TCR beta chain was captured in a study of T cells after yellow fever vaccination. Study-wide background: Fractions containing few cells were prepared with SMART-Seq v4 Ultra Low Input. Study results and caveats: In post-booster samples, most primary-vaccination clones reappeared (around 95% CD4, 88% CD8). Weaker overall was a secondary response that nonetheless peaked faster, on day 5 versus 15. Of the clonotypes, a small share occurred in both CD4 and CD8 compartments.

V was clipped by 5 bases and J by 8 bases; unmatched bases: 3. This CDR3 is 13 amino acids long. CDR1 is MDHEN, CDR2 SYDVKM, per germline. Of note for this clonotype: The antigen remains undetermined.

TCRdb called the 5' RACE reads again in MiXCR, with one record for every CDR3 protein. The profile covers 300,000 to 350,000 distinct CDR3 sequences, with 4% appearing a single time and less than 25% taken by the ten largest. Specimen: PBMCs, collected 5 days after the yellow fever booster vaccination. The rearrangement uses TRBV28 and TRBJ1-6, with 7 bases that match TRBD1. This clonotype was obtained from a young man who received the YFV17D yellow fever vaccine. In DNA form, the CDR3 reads TGTGCCAGCAGTACAGGGGCGGATTCACCCCTCCACTTT. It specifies CASSTGADSPLHF.